The entry below describes one T cell receptor beta chain. TCRdb reanalysed the RT-PCR reads using MiXCR and keeps one entry per CDR3 protein. The data hold about 580,000 distinct CDR3 sequences, with 14% observed a single time. These data are taken from a study of response to subunit inactivated influenza vaccine. The CDR3 has 14 residues. Germline lookup yields CDR1 MNHNS and CDR2 SASEGT. After removal of 6 bases from V and 2 bases from J, the junction contained 4 bases not matched to a gene. The V call is TRBV6-1, the J call TRBJ1-5; 7 bases map to TRBD1. The receptor comes from a man between 50 and 59 years old who received an inactivated influenza vaccine. The sequencing used PBMCs from blood, collected 11 to 12 days after vaccination. CDR3 amino acids: CASRTGYGNQPQHF. The CDR3 bases are TGTGCCAGCAGGACAGGGTATGGCAATCAGCCCCAGCATTTT.